This is a list of T cell receptor beta chains from one sample in a study of lymphopenia after photon versus proton radiotherapy. The repertoire was sequenced with immunoSEQ multiplex PCR; TCRdb's copy has only in-frame clones and lacks some. Altogether around 66,000 clones are present, approximately 83% being singletons, with the ten largest covering approximately 2%. Material: peripheral blood, obtained from a patient treated with photon-based radiotherapy. All receptors come from a man between 35 and 55 years old with gastric cancer. Both conserved end residues are trimmed from each CDR3.

v_gene: TRBV5-1; j_gene: TRBJ2-1; CDR3aa: ASSGGTGYNEQF
v_gene: TRBV18; j_gene: TRBJ1-5; CDR3aa: ASSEQGGRVFQPQH
v_gene: TRBV5-6; j_gene: TRBJ1-2; CDR3aa: ASSSKKGDGYT
v_gene: TRBV7-6; j_gene: TRBJ2-2; CDR3aa: ASSLQGGELF
v_gene: TRBV12-5; j_gene: TRBJ2-7; CDR3aa: ASDTGGSYEQY
v_gene: TRBV9; j_gene: TRBJ2-3; CDR3aa: ASSVEGGGITDTQY
v_gene: TRBV29-1; j_gene: TRBJ1-2; CDR3aa: SVLTGGNYGYT
v_gene: TRBV2; j_gene: TRBJ1-2; CDR3aa: ASSGPGGSYGYT
v_gene: TRBV5-8; j_gene: TRBJ1-2; CDR3aa: ASSLVGYGYT
v_gene: TRBV9; j_gene: TRBJ2-7; CDR3aa: ASSDRDLSPYEQY
v_gene: TRBV27; j_gene: TRBJ1-2; CDR3aa: ASSHNSPLYGYT
v_gene: TRBV4-2; j_gene: TRBJ2-2; CDR3aa: ASSQDRVATGELF
v_gene: TRBV5-4; j_gene: TRBJ2-7; CDR3aa: ASSVGGRSVYEQY
v_gene: TRBV7-9; j_gene: TRBJ2-1; CDR3aa: ASSLSMYRDRGEQF
v_gene: TRBV2; j_gene: TRBJ1-1; CDR3aa: ASSAVMNTEAF
v_gene: TRBV27; j_gene: TRBJ2-7; CDR3aa: ASSPDRGVYEQY
v_gene: TRBV4-1; j_gene: NA; CDR3aa: ASSPGVSSYEQY
v_gene: TRBV4-3; j_gene: TRBJ1-2; CDR3aa: ASSPDGDWGNYGYT
v_gene: TRBV10-3; j_gene: TRBJ2-3; CDR3aa: AISPGQGTDTQY
v_gene: TRBV10-3; j_gene: TRBJ2-7; CDR3aa: AISEVGAPDEQY
v_gene: TRBV9; j_gene: TRBJ2-7; CDR3aa: ASSADRVSYEQY
v_gene: TRBV9; j_gene: TRBJ1-3; CDR3aa: ASSNPTTGAIGNTIY
v_gene: TRBV6-6; j_gene: TRBJ1-2; CDR3aa: ARRGGPNYGYT
v_gene: TRBV14; j_gene: TRBJ1-3; CDR3aa: ASNQVGENTIY
v_gene: TRBV6-6; j_gene: TRBJ2-7; CDR3aa: ASSGDSATYEQY
v_gene: TRBV7-2; j_gene: TRBJ2-2; CDR3aa: ASSLAQNTGELF
v_gene: TRBV30; j_gene: TRBJ2-1; CDR3aa: AWNGDFYEQF
v_gene: TRBV7-8; j_gene: TRBJ1-1; CDR3aa: ASSLPTPYEAF
v_gene: TRBV19; j_gene: TRBJ1-6; CDR3aa: ASSIYRINSPLH
v_gene: TRBV6-1; j_gene: TRBJ2-1; CDR3aa: AGNARAGEQF
v_gene: TRBV7-9; j_gene: TRBJ1-1; CDR3aa: ASSFPTQGVNTEAF
v_gene: TRBV30; j_gene: TRBJ1-1; CDR3aa: AWSRVREAF
v_gene: TRBV4-1; j_gene: TRBJ2-2; CDR3aa: ASSQESITGELF
v_gene: TRBV4-3; j_gene: TRBJ1-1; CDR3aa: ASSHGGQGVSEAF
v_gene: TRBV9; j_gene: TRBJ2-5; CDR3aa: ASSVAGQGFEAQY
v_gene: TRBV18; j_gene: TRBJ1-3; CDR3aa: ASQPPGNTIY
v_gene: TRBV4-1; j_gene: TRBJ1-2; CDR3aa: ASSQGLSLDYGYT
v_gene: TRBV5-4; j_gene: TRBJ2-3; CDR3aa: ASSPRDTFTDTQY
v_gene: TRBV19; j_gene: TRBJ1-1; CDR3aa: ATTVGPGGPEAF
v_gene: TRBV7-2; j_gene: TRBJ2-7; CDR3aa: ASSFQPSSEQY
v_gene: TRBV4-2; j_gene: TRBJ2-3; CDR3aa: ASSQLRGYSTDTQY
v_gene: TRBV18; j_gene: TRBJ2-1; CDR3aa: ASSPGVAKDNEQF